This TCR beta chain was identified in a study of blood T cell repertoires in COVID-19. Study background: Sources were T cells, B-cell-depleted T cells, or PBMCs; the material itself was cDNA or gDNA.

The germline CDR1 and CDR2 sequences are SGHVS and FNYEAQ. The CDR3 covers 16 residues. Germline trimming cut 1 base from V and 1 base from J; bases unmatched to any gene: 6. Clones were sequenced by immunoSEQ multiplex PCR, and TCRdb holds only the in-frame ones, with some missing. Here the sample spans about 210,000 clones, 92% being singletons. Sequencing was carried out using peripheral blood. V and J are TRBV7-6 and TRBJ2-7, with 8 bases that match TRBD1. This sequence originates from a man aged 25-45 years with acute or convalescent COVID-19. The CDR3 DNA reads TGTGCCAGCAGCTTAGGTAACAGGGGGGCGTCCTACGAGCAGTACTTC. It is translated as CASSLGNRGASYEQYF.